The 17 T cell receptor beta chains given below trace back to one sample, sequenced in a study of T cells in Graves' hyperthyroidism and ophthalmopathy (dated by TCRdb to about 2019). The library was produced with multiplex PCR. Data came from an Illumina HiSeq 2000. The TCR beta CDR3 regions were amplified from RNA transcripts. The first round of RT-PCR for the TCR CDR3 was performed with the HTBI primer set and the Qiagen OneStep RT-PCR kit. The public reads were quality trimmed at Q25 with fastp and then assembled into clones with MiXCR by TCRdb, keeping productive beta chains. Each CDR3 protein appears once, grouped with its most common genes and DNA. The sample table records 700,000 or so distinct CDR3 sequences; 16% of these occur just once. The ten most abundant clones make up 8.4% of the sample. Sequenced input: blood. The receptors were sampled from a man aged 18 to 29 with Graves' hyperthyroidism.

Only a few counts were recorded for this clonotype. The V call is TRBV18, the J call TRBJ2-7, with D perhaps matching TRBD1 or TRBD2 (5 bases each). CDR1 KGHSH and CDR2 LQKENI come from the germline V gene. The CDR3 is 14 residues long. V was cut by 5 bases and J by 3 bases, with 14 bases left in between. The CDR3 nucleotides read TGTGCCAGCTCAAGCCGGGACGGCCTCTACGAGCAGTACTTC. It yields the protein CASSSRDGLYEQYF.

This clonotype was detected many times. This sequence joins TRBV10-3 and TRBJ1-2, with D hard to call. Looked up from germline, CDR1 is ENHRY and CDR2 is SYGVKD. This CDR3 is built from 12 residues. The V gene lost 4 bases and the J gene lost 4 bases, with 7 bases spanning the gap. As DNA, the CDR3 is TGTGCCATCAGTGGCGACGGCTATGGCTACACCTTC. This encodes CAISGDGYGYTF.

The chain is built from TRBV28 and TRBJ2-3, with 13 positions matching TRBD2. Trimming took 3 bases from V and 0 from J; bases not matched to a gene: 12. The CDR3 extends over 20 amino acids. Germline CDR1 and CDR2: MDHEN and SYDVKM. This chain's CDR3 is CASSFQTPGTSGTSTDTQYF. As DNA, the CDR3 is TGTGCCAGCAGTTTCCAAACCCCCGGGACTAGCGGGACGAGCACAGATACGCAGTATTTT.

This clonotype was counted ten times or more. The J gene is TRBJ2-5, the V gene TRBV28, with 7 bases that match TRBD1. Losses at the gene ends were 6 bases for V and 5 bases for J; bases not matched to a gene: 6. Germline CDR1 is MDHEN and CDR2 is SYDVKM. This CDR3 is 13 amino acids long. The DNA for the CDR3 is TGTGCCAGCAGCAGACAGGGATTCGAGACCCAGTACTTC. It specifies CASSRQGFETQYF. Supplemented by reference TRBV28 and TRBJ2-5, the full variable domain reads DVKVTQSSRYLVKRTGEKVFLECVQDMDHENMFWYRQDPGLGLRLIYFSYDVKMKEKGDIPEGYSVSREKKERFSLILESASTNQTSMYLCASSRQGFETQYFGPGTRLLVL.

This clonotype was found a few times. The chain uses TRBV24-1 and TRBJ1-5; TRBD1 matches 10 bases. The CDR3 totals 14 residues. The trim removed 11 bases at V and 2 bases at J, leaving 5 bases unmatched. Germline V gives CDR1 KGHDR, CDR2 SFDVKD. CDR3: CAILGTGGNQPQHF. CDR3 bases: TGTGCCATCCTCGGGACAGGGGGCAATCAGCCCCAGCATTTT.

This clonotype was seen only a few times. This chain links TRBV30 with TRBJ1-5, with D unresolved. V was shortened by 2 bases and J by 1 base, with 6 bases between the two germline ends. Germline values: CDR1 GTSNPN, CDR2 SVGIG (reference sequence). The CDR3 runs to 13 residues. The DNA for the CDR3 is TGTGCCTGGAGTTTGGCCAGCAATCAGCCCCAGCATTTT. Its translation is CAWSLASNQPQHF.

This clonotype was seen at least ten times. The gene calls are TRBV11-2 and TRBJ2-1, with a possible D match to TRBD2 (5 bases). Trimming stripped 5 bases from V and 8 bases from J, with 16 bases between. The CDR3 sequence is 14 residues long. Per germline, CDR1 SGHAT and CDR2 FQNNGV. In DNA, the CDR3 is TGTGCCAGCAGCCGAGAAGAGGGAAACTATGAGCAGTTCTTC. Its translation is CASSREEGNYEQFF.

This clonotype was seen ten or more times. The chain has TRBV30 and TRBJ2-1; 7 bases map to TRBD2. Germline V gene data show CDR1 as GTSNPN and CDR2 as SVGIG (reference sequence). The trim removed 7 bases at V and 5 bases at J, leaving 5 bases unmatched. This CDR3 comprises 12 residues. CDR3 sequence reads: CASGTTHNEQFF. CDR3 in DNA: TGTGCCTCCGGGACTACTCACAATGAGCAGTTCTTC.

This clonotype was recorded a few times. The chain couples TRBV7-2 to TRBJ1-1; tentatively, D is TRBD1 (6 bases). From germline, CDR1 is SGHTA and CDR2 FQGNSA. The CDR3 is made up of 15 amino acids. Trimming took 4 bases from V and 1 from J, leaving 13 bases between them. The CDR3 loop is CASSSYRVRNTEAFF. The CDR3 nucleotides are TGTGCCAGCAGCTCGTACAGGGTAAGGAACACTGAAGCTTTCTTT.

This chain connects TRBV29-1 to TRBJ2-1; D not resolved. The CDR3 spans 11 residues. Germline-derived CDR1 and CDR2 are SQVTM and ANQGSEA. V was clipped by 7 bases and J by 9 bases, with 13 bases between them. The CDR3 DNA follows: TGCAGCGGGCGGAGATCGGGTGAGCAGTTCTTC. Translated: CSGRRSGEQFF.

The chain has TRBV19 and TRBJ2-6, with D perhaps matching TRBD2 (5 bases). CDR1 LNHDA and CDR2 SQIVND come from the germline V gene (reference sequence). The CDR3 runs to 16 residues. Trimming stripped 5 bases from V and 1 base from J, with 12 bases between. CDR3 DNA: TGTGCCAGTAGTGGAGGACGGCCGTCTGGGGCCAACGTCCTGACTTTC. It is translated as CASSGGRPSGANVLTF.

This clonotype was detected many times. This chain uses TRBV12-3 or TRBV12-4 with TRBJ2-5; D gene uncertain. The CDR3 is 11 residues long. V was cut by 7 bases and J by 1 base, with 4 bases left in between. The CDR3 loop is CASMGQETQYF. The CDR3, as DNA: TGTGCCAGCATGGGCCAAGAGACCCAGTACTTC.

This clonotype has ten or more counts. The V and J genes are TRBV12-3 or TRBV12-4 and TRBJ2-1; weak D call: TRBD2 (6 bases). The CDR3 is made up of 13 amino acids. Trimming pared 8 bases from V and 6 bases from J, leaving 14 bases between. The CDR3 DNA reads as TGTGCCAGCGGGCGGGACCGTGGCAATGAGCAGTTCTTC. Encoded protein: CASGRDRGNEQFF.

Turning to this clonotype: Relative to the germline gene, one junction end is altered; a read error may explain this. The J gene is TRBJ2-4, the V gene TRBV6-2 or TRBV6-3; 9 bases line up with TRBD1. This CDR3 has 16 amino acids. Germline CDR1 is MNHEY and CDR2 is SVGEGT. The CDR3 DNA is TGTGCCAGCAGTTACGGGACAGGGCGAGCCGAAAACATTCAGTACTTC. It codes for CASSYGTGRAENIQYF.

The table lists this clonotype with many counts. J is TRBJ1-1 and V is TRBV7-9; 7 bases are a match to TRBD1. Trimming at V came to 1 base and at J to 1 base, leaving 3 bases not matched to a gene. The germline CDR1 and CDR2 sequences are SEHNR and FQNEAQ (reference sequence). This CDR3 comprises 15 residues. The CDR3 DNA is TGTGCCAGCAGCTTAGTCGACAGGGCGAACACTGAAGCTTTCTTT. Its translation: CASSLVDRANTEAFF.

The DNA for the CDR3 is TGTGCCAGCAAAGAGGGAGGGCCTTCGTTTCGGCAGTTCTTC. This sequence encodes CASKEGGPSFRQFF. V and J are TRBV2 and TRBJ2-1, with 7 bases identical to TRBD2. V dropped 7 bases and J dropped 12; count of bases not matched to a gene: 15. The CDR3 runs 14 residues. The V gene's germline CDR1 is SNHLY and CDR2 FYNNEI. The full variable domain, in which reference TRBV2 and TRBJ2-1 provide the parts outside the CDR3, is EPEVTQTPSHQVTQMGQEVILRCVPISNHLYFYWYRQILGQKVEFLVSFYNNEISEKSEIFDDQFSVERPDGSNFTLKIRSTKLEDSAMYFCASKEGGPSFRQFFGPGTRLTVL.

This clonotype was observed at least ten times. The chain joins TRBV27 to TRBJ2-3; no definite D call. CDR1 and CDR2 from the germline V gene are MNHEY and SMNVEV (reference sequence). V was pared by 5 bases and J by 0 bases, with 9 bases between. CDR3 size: 14 residues. The DNA for the CDR3 is TGTGCCAGCAGTCCACGGGTCAGCACAGATACGCAGTATTTT. Translation: CASSPRVSTDTQYF.